The 23 T cell receptor beta chains given below trace back to one sample, sequenced in a study of identical twins. TCRdb passed the 5' RACE reads through MiXCR, listing each CDR3 protein once. The sample gives 200,000 or so distinct CDR3 sequences, approximately 8.3% of which show up once; about 1.9% is in the top ten. The same sample was also studied in work on yellow fever vaccine responses in identical twins.

Input material: memory (CD45RO+) T cells sorted from blood. The receptors were sampled from a young woman in good health.

In this sample, this clonotype turned up many times. The chain has TRBV20-1 and TRBJ2-3; 7 bases line up with TRBD2. CDR3 length equals 15 residues. Germline V gives CDR1 DFQATT, CDR2 SNEGSKA (reference sequence). J lost 0 bases, V lost 1 base, and 4 bases had no gene match. The CDR3 bases are TGCAGTGCTAGAGTTCCAGCGGGAAGCACAGATACGCAGTATTTT. Protein sequence: CSARVPAGSTDTQYF.

This rearrangement joins TRBV9 to TRBJ2-7, with TRBD1 identical over 9 bases. Germline-derived CDR1 and CDR2 are SGDLS and YYNGEE. The CDR3 has 15 residues. Trimming cost V 3 bases and J 2 bases; bases outside gene matches: 6. The DNA for the CDR3 is TGTGCCAGCAGCGGCGGACAGGGGTCGACCTACGAGCAGTACTTC. Translation gives CASSGGQGSTYEQYF.

The rearrangement uses TRBV3-1 and TRBJ2-7; no firm D call. V shed 3 bases and J shed 4 bases, with 7 bases lying between them. The CDR3 totals 12 residues. The germline gives CDR1 LGHDT, CDR2 YNNKEL (reference sequence). This chain's CDR3 is CASSQMQYEQYF. The CDR3 bases are TGTGCCAGCAGCCAGATGCAGTACGAGCAGTACTTC.

CDR3 nucleotide sequence: TGCAGTGCTAGAGATGCGCGGGAGTTTGACGAGCAGTACTTC. Protein sequence: CSARDAREFDEQYF. V and J are TRBV20-1 and TRBJ2-7; 7 nucleotides line up with TRBD2. Germline V gene data show CDR1 as DFQATT and CDR2 as SNEGSKA (reference sequence). After removal of 0 bases from V and 5 bases from J, the junction contained 7 bases not matched to a gene. CDR3 length: 14 residues.

There are a few counts of this clonotype. The chain combines TRBV28 with TRBJ1-1; D gene unclear. V shed 7 bases and J shed 8 bases, with 17 bases lying between them. CDR3 size: 13 residues. Germline loops: CDR1 MDHEN, CDR2 SYDVKM. This chain's CDR3 is CASMGPLKAEAFF. The CDR3 coding sequence is TGTGCCAGCATGGGTCCTCTCAAAGCCGAAGCTTTCTTT.

There are a few counts of this clonotype. The rearrangement uses TRBV12-3 or TRBV12-4 and TRBJ2-1; 16 nucleotides align to TRBD2. The CDR3 contains 18 residues. With V trimmed by 4 bases and J by 0 bases, 3 bases remained unmatched. The CDR3 sequence: CASSYGTSGRASYNEQFF. For the CDR3, the DNA is TGTGCCAGCAGTTATGGGACTAGCGGGAGGGCCTCCTACAATGAGCAGTTCTTC.

V gene TRBV24-1 combines with J gene TRBJ2-2; 7 bases are a match to TRBD1. The CDR3 covers 15 residues. Per germline, CDR1 KGHDR and CDR2 SFDVKD. J gave up 2 bases and V 7 bases, and 6 bases lay outside the gene matches. CDR3 coding DNA: TGTGCCACCAGCCCCGGGACAGCTAACACCGGGGAGCTGTTTTTT. This codes for CATSPGTANTGELFF.

There are many counts of this clonotype. CDR3 amino acids: CASSRTGGETQYF. In DNA form, the CDR3 reads TGTGCCAGCAGCCGGACAGGCGGTGAGACCCAGTACTTC. The V gene is TRBV14, the J gene TRBJ2-5; 7 bases are a match to TRBD1. This CDR3 comprises 13 residues. The germline CDR1 and CDR2 sequences are SGHDN and FVKESK. The J segment lost 5 bases and the V segment lost 4 bases, leaving 4 bases of the junction unmatched.

This clonotype has a handful of counts. V gene TRBV6-2 or TRBV6-3 combines with J gene TRBJ2-2, with 12 bases identical to TRBD2. The V segment lost 0 bases and the J segment 3 bases; nucleotides outside the gene matches: 11. In germline, CDR1 is MNHEY, CDR2 SVGEGT. This CDR3 is 20 amino acids long. CDR3 residues: CASSYSMTLAGGTDTGELFF. For the CDR3, the DNA is TGTGCCAGCAGTTACTCGATGACACTAGCGGGGGGAACGGACACCGGGGAGCTGTTTTTT.

This clonotype has at least ten counts. The V call is TRBV20-1, the J call TRBJ1-6, with unresolved D. Trimming took off 3 bases at V and 0 bases at J, with 9 bases between the two ends. The CDR3 runs to 15 residues. CDR1 DFQATT and CDR2 SNEGSKA come from the germline V gene (reference sequence). CDR3 residues: CSASLTRSYNSPLHF. Written as DNA, the CDR3 is TGCAGTGCTAGTCTCACACGCTCCTATAATTCACCCCTCCACTTT.

This clonotype was observed a handful of times. This CDR3 fails to terminate in the conserved phenylalanine or tryptophan, so it likely reflects a read error. This sequence joins TRBV28 and TRBJ2-3; D is perhaps TRBD2 (5 bases). This CDR3 comprises 15 residues. From germline, CDR1 is MDHEN and CDR2 SYDVKM. The V end was cut by 5 bases, the J end by 2 bases, with 14 bases between. CDR3 region: CASSLATGYTDTQYV. The CDR3, as DNA: TGTGCCAGCAGTCTCGCCACGGGATACACAGATACGCAGTATGTT.

This clonotype appeared many times. DNA for the CDR3: TGTGCCAGCAGTGAGGTGGGGCTAGTCGGAGCCACAGATACGCAGTATTTT. This gives the protein CASSEVGLVGATDTQYF. The V and J genes are TRBV2 and TRBJ2-3; TRBD1 is a possible D gene (5 bases). Germline V gene lookup returns CDR1 SNHLY and CDR2 FYNNEI. V was trimmed by 3 bases and J by 2 bases, leaving 18 bases between them. This CDR3 has 17 amino acids.

The CDR3 is CASSSLDIRSGYGYTF. The CDR3 nucleotides are TGTGCCAGCAGTTCTTTGGACATTCGGAGCGGCTATGGCTACACCTTC. This chain links TRBV6-5 with TRBJ1-2; D perhaps matches TRBD1 (5 bases). Trimming left V 4 bases short and J 4 bases short, with 19 bases between. The CDR3 consists of 16 residues. Germline CDR1 is MNHEY and CDR2 is SVGAGI.

The chain is built from TRBV7-8 and TRBJ2-5; D is undetermined. V was shortened by 6 bases and J by 0 bases, with 14 bases between the two germline ends. This CDR3 contains 15 residues. The germline CDR1 and CDR2 sequences are SGHVS and FQNEAQ. For the CDR3, the DNA is TGTGCCAGCAGGGTTGGGTCCGGATACCAAGAGACCCAGTACTTC. Protein product: CASRVGSGYQETQYF.

This chain links TRBV7-8 with TRBJ2-7; 7 bases fit TRBD1. This CDR3 comprises 17 residues. V shed 3 bases, J shed 6 bases, and the junction held 17 bases outside the gene matches. Germline lookup yields CDR1 SGHVS and CDR2 FQNEAQ. The CDR3 region has the DNA TGTGCCAGCAGCTTGTTCACGCAACAGGGGATTAGGGGCGAGCAGTACTTC. This encodes CASSLFTQQGIRGEQYF.

This clonotype was detected a few times. CDR3 coding DNA: TGTGCCAGCAGCTTTAAAGGGGGGATCTCTGGGGCCAACGTCCTGACTTTC. It encodes CASSFKGGISGANVLTF. The J gene is TRBJ2-6, the V gene TRBV5-4; D may match TRBD1 or TRBD2 (6 bases each). The CDR3 sequence is 17 residues long. Deletions cut 2 bases from V and 0 bases from J, with 12 bases between. The germline gives CDR1 SGHNT, CDR2 YYREEE (reference sequence).

V usage is TRBV13 and J usage is TRBJ2-7; 9 nucleotides match TRBD1. The CDR3 sequence is 14 residues long. Germline V gene data show CDR1 as PRHDT and CDR2 as FYEKMQ (reference sequence). V was pared by 2 bases and J by 3 bases, with 2 bases of the junction left unmatched. This chain's CDR3 is CASSLPDRGYEQYF. The CDR3 nucleotides read TGTGCCAGCAGCTTACCGGACAGGGGCTACGAGCAGTACTTC.

This clonotype occurred a few times. V usage is TRBV25-1 and J usage is TRBJ2-5; D is perhaps TRBD2 (6 bases). The CDR3 has 15 amino acids. V was pared by 4 bases and J by 5 bases, with 17 bases between. Germline CDR1 reads MGHDK; CDR2 reads SYGVNS. The CDR3 DNA sequence: TGTGCCAGCAGTGGCATCGATGTGGGGAGGGAGACCCAGTACTTC. It is translated as CASSGIDVGRETQYF.

The table lists this clonotype with many counts. The chain couples TRBV15 to TRBJ2-5; possibly TRBD2 for D (7 bases). The CDR3 consists of 16 residues. Germline lookup yields CDR1 LNHNV and CDR2 YYDKDF (reference sequence). The V end lost 0 bases, the J end lost 5 bases, and 16 bases lay between the germline ends. The CDR3, as DNA: TGTGCCACCAGCAGAGATCACTCGCGGGGGCAGGAGACCCAGTACTTC. It codes for CATSRDHSRGQETQYF.

This clonotype was detected many times. V and J are TRBV4-1 and TRBJ1-4, with D tentatively TRBD1 (5 bases). Germline V gives CDR1 MGHRA, CDR2 YSYEKL. The CDR3 consists of 16 residues. V gave up 4 bases and J gave up 4 bases, with 16 bases separating them. CDR3 sequence (DNA): TGCGCCAGCAGCCCAAACCCGGGACGGAGTAATGAAAAACTGTTTTTT. This translates into CASSPNPGRSNEKLFF.

This clonotype occurred a few times. V usage is TRBV7-9 and J usage is TRBJ2-3; 9 nucleotides line up with TRBD2. The junction had 3 bases not matched to a gene; V was cut back by 3 bases and J by 8 bases. The CDR3 loop spans 13 amino acids. Germline-derived CDR1 and CDR2 are SEHNR and FQNEAQ (reference sequence). The CDR3 DNA reads TGTGCCAGCAGCTTCGCGGGGGGGCGTACGCAGTATTTT. Protein product: CASSFAGGRTQYF. The full variable domain, rest sourced from reference TRBV7-9 and TRBJ2-3, is DTGVSQNPRHKITKRGQNVTFRCDPISEHNRLYWYRQTLGQGPEFLTYFQNEAQLEKSRLLSDRFSAERPKGSFSTLEIQRTEQGDSAMYLCASSFAGGRTQYFGPGTRLTVL.

This clonotype occurred many times. V usage is TRBV7-2 and J usage is TRBJ2-7; the D is unclear. The CDR3 runs 14 residues. The germline V gene encodes CDR1 SGHTA and CDR2 FQGNSA. The V gene lost 3 bases and the J gene lost 12 bases, with 21 bases spanning the gap. The CDR3 protein is CASSFPPAGPVWYF. The CDR3 DNA reads TGTGCCAGCAGCTTTCCCCCCGCCGGTCCCGTGTGGTACTTC.

This clonotype has just a few counts. This chain uses TRBV24-1 with TRBJ2-2, with a weak D call TRBD1 (6 bases). In germline, CDR1 is KGHDR, CDR2 SFDVKD. The ends were cut back, 7 bases at V and 1 base at J, with 12 bases in the middle. CDR3 length: 15 amino acids. CDR3: CATSGQTMNTGELFF. CDR3 nucleotides: TGTGCCACCAGCGGACAGACTATGAACACCGGGGAGCTGTTTTTT.